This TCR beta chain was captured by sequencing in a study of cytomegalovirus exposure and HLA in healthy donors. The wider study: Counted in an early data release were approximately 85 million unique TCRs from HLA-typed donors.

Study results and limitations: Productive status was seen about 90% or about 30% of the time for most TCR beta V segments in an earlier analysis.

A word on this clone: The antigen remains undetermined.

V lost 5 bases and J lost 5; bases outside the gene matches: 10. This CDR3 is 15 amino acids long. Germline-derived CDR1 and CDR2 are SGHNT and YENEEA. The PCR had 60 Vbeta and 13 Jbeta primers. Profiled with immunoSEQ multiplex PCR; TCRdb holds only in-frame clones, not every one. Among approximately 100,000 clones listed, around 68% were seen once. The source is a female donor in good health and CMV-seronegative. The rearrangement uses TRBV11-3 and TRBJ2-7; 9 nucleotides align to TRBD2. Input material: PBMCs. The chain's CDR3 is CASSARRLAADEQYF. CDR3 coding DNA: TGTGCCAGCAGCGCTCGGCGACTAGCGGCCGACGAGCAGTACTTC. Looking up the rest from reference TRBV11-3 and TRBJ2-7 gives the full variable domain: EAGVVQSPRYKIIEKKQPVAFWCNPISGHNTLYWYLQNLGQGPELLIRYENEEAVDDSQLPKDRFSAERLKGVDSTLKIQPAELGDSAVYLCASSARRLAADEQYFGPGTRLTVT.